These 30 T cell receptor beta chains were sequenced from one sample in a study of cytomegalovirus exposure and HLA in healthy donors. Researchers ran the PCR with 60 Vbeta and 13 Jbeta primers. Assay used: immunoSEQ multiplex PCR; TCRdb lists only in-frame clones, some missing. The profile shows about 180,000 clones, around 80% of them singletons. The specimen was PBMCs. The receptors come from a woman aged 45-60 years in good health and CMV-seronegative.

V usage is TRBV15 and J usage is TRBJ1-6; 7 bases match TRBD1. Germline lookup yields CDR1 LNHNV and CDR2 YYDKDF (reference sequence). With V trimmed by 3 bases and J by 10 bases, 12 bases remained unmatched. The CDR3 loop spans 16 amino acids. The CDR3 is CATSSEAGGRESPLHF. The CDR3 DNA is TGTGCCACCAGCAGTGAAGCAGGGGGTCGGGAATCACCCCTCCACTTT.

This clone appeared a single time. The chain couples TRBV9 to TRBJ2-7; D gene unclear. Germline V gene lookup returns CDR1 SGDLS and CDR2 YYNGEE. This CDR3 spans 13 amino acids. With 0 bases removed from V and 1 base from J, the gap between germline ends came to 5 bases. The CDR3 DNA sequence: TGTGCCAGCAGCGTAGCCCATTCCTACGAGCAGTACTTC. The encoded protein is CASSVAHSYEQYF.

The chain is built from TRBV28 and TRBJ2-7; 10 bases fit TRBD2. Unmatched junction bases numbered 11, after V lost 3 bases and J lost 6 bases. Germline loops: CDR1 MDHEN, CDR2 SYDVKM. The CDR3 totals 16 residues. CDR3 sequence: CASSFLKAGGPAEQYF. The CDR3 DNA follows: TGTGCCAGCAGTTTTCTTAAAGCGGGAGGGCCCGCCGAGCAGTACTTC.

The rearrangement joins TRBV10-3 to TRBJ1-2, with D possibly TRBD1 on 5 matching bases. V gave up 6 bases and J gave up 2 bases, with 7 bases separating them. CDR3 length equals 12 residues. Germline-derived CDR1 and CDR2 are ENHRY and SYGVKD. CDR3 coding DNA: TGTGCCATCAGGGGGGGAAACTATGGCTACACCTTC. Residues: CAIRGGNYGYTF.

This clone occurred once. The V gene is TRBV9, the J gene TRBJ2-7, with D possibly TRBD1 on 6 matching bases. V was pared by 0 bases and J by 0 bases, with 10 bases between. Germline V CDR1 and CDR2: SGDLS, YYNGEE. The CDR3 loop spans 15 amino acids. CDR3 region: CASSVVGTTSYEQYF. DNA of the CDR3: TGTGCCAGCAGCGTAGTGGGGACAACCTCCTACGAGCAGTACTTC. Combining the CDR3 with reference TRBV9 and TRBJ2-7 gives the whole variable domain DSGVTQTPKHLITATGQRVTLRCSPRSGDLSVYWYQQSLDQGLQFLIQYYNGEERAKGNILERFSAQQFPDLHSELNLSSLELGDSALYFCASSVVGTTSYEQYFGPGTRLTVT.

The chain recombines TRBV29-1 with TRBJ2-2; D remains ambiguous. The CDR3 is 10 residues long. The germline gives CDR1 SQVTM, CDR2 ANQGSEA. V lost 6 bases and J 7 bases, leaving 6 bases between the germline ends. CDR3 amino acids: CSVVIGELFF. The CDR3 DNA reads TGCAGCGTCGTTATCGGGGAGCTGTTTTTT.

The chain joins TRBV4-1 to TRBJ2-2; 8 bases fit TRBD2. Germline-derived CDR1 and CDR2 are MGHRA and YSYEKL. The CDR3 runs 15 residues. V was clipped by 2 bases and J by 8 bases; unmatched bases: 7. CDR3 amino acids: CASSQSGGAPGELFF. CDR3 nucleotides: TGCGCCAGCAGCCAATCCGGGGGGGCCCCGGGGGAGCTGTTTTTT.

The rearrangement joins TRBV27 to TRBJ1-4; D perhaps matches TRBD1 (5 bases). The V and J ends lost 1 base and 7 bases respectively, with 10 bases between them. From germline, CDR1 is MNHEY and CDR2 SMNVEV (reference sequence). The CDR3 is 14 amino acids. This chain's CDR3 is CASSLLSGGEKLFF. CDR3 DNA sequence: TGTGCCAGCAGTTTATTGTCGGGGGGTGAAAAACTGTTTTTT.

V and J are TRBV15 and TRBJ1-3; possibly TRBD1 for D (5 bases). The CDR3 covers 12 residues. V was pared by 3 bases and J by 9 bases, with 9 bases between. The germline V gene has CDR1 LNHNV and CDR2 YYDKDF (reference sequence). The CDR3 protein is CATSREGSTIYF. CDR3 in DNA: TGTGCCACCAGCAGGGAGGGGAGCACCATATATTTT.

CDR3 in amino acids: CASSQQRTVDNEQFF. The CDR3 nucleotides are TGTGCCAGCAGCCAACAACGGACAGTCGACAATGAGCAGTTCTTC. The V call is TRBV4-2, the J call TRBJ2-1; TRBD1 is a possible D gene (6 bases). Germline loops: CDR1 LGHNA, CDR2 YNFKEQ. V was cut by 2 bases and J by 5 bases, with 13 bases left in between. This CDR3 has 15 residues.

This clone was counted only a few times. This sequence joins TRBV5-4 and TRBJ2-7; TRBD1 might be the D (5 bases). CDR3 size: 14 residues. Looked up from germline, CDR1 is SGHNT and CDR2 is YYREEE (reference sequence). Between the trimmed V and J ends, which lost 7 bases and 3 bases, there was a span of 17 bases. CDR3 residues: CASSVKRGLYEQYF. The CDR3 DNA reads as TGTGCCAGCTCCGTCAAAAGGGGCCTCTACGAGCAGTACTTC.

The J gene is TRBJ2-5, the V gene TRBV9, with TRBD1 identical over 7 bases. Germline assignment: CDR1 SGDLS and CDR2 YYNGEE. The trim removed 3 bases at V and 5 bases at J, leaving 10 bases unmatched. The CDR3 loop spans 15 amino acids. CDR3 DNA: TGTGCCAGCAGCGCCCGACAGGGAACGTCGGAGACCCAGTACTTC. Translation: CASSARQGTSETQYF.

This sequence joins TRBV7-9 and TRBJ2-3, with D perhaps matching TRBD2 (7 bases). This CDR3 has 15 amino acids. Trimming shortened V by 5 bases and J by 4 bases, and 16 bases separated the two germline ends. CDR1 and CDR2 from the germline V gene are SEHNR and FQNEAQ (reference sequence). This chain's CDR3 is CASSPRFGGPDTQYF. The CDR3 coding sequence is TGTGCCAGCAGCCCAAGGTTCGGGGGGCCAGATACGCAGTATTTT.

This chain links TRBV5-6 with TRBJ2-2; a possible D gene is TRBD2 (5 bases). The CDR3 sequence is 14 residues long. CDR1 is SGHDT, CDR2 YYEEEE, per germline. The germline V and J ends were trimmed by 3 bases and 3 bases, with 9 bases remaining between them. DNA of the CDR3: TGTGCCAGCAGCTACGGGGTCGACACCGGGGAGCTGTTTTTT. Translating gives CASSYGVDTGELFF.

This clone has only one observation. This chain links TRBV28 with TRBJ2-5, with 10 bases fitting TRBD2. After removal of 5 bases from V and 13 bases from J, the junction contained 22 bases not matched to a gene. CDR1 MDHEN and CDR2 SYDVKM come from the germline V gene. The length of the CDR3 is 17 residues. The CDR3 coding sequence is TGTGCCAGCAGTCCACATCCTGGGACTAGCGAAGGGTTCCTCCTGTACTTC. Its translation is CASSPHPGTSEGFLLYF.

This chain joins TRBV5-1 and TRBJ2-7, with TRBD1 identical over 7 bases. Losses at the gene ends were 5 bases for V and 3 bases for J; bases not matched to a gene: 5. The CDR3 runs 13 residues. Germline assignment: CDR1 SGHRS and CDR2 YFSETQ. The CDR3 nucleotides read TGCGCCAGCAGATCTACAGGGGACTACGAGCAGTACTTC. Its translation: CASRSTGDYEQYF. Filled out from reference TRBV5-1 and TRBJ2-7, the complete variable domain reads KAGVTQTPRYLIKTRGQQVTLSCSPISGHRSVSWYQQTPGQGLQFLFEYFSETQRNKGNFPGRFSGRQFSNSRSEMNVSTLELGDSALYLCASRSTGDYEQYFGPGTRLTVT.

This rearrangement joins TRBV7-9 to TRBJ2-7; D may be TRBD1 (6 bases). This CDR3 has 15 residues. V lost 8 bases and J 0 bases, leaving 17 bases between the germline ends. Germline CDR1 reads SEHNR; CDR2 reads FQNEAQ (reference sequence). The CDR3 loop reads CASGELGQPSYEQYF. The CDR3 nucleotides are TGTGCCAGCGGGGAACTAGGACAGCCCTCCTACGAGCAGTACTTC.

The V and J genes are TRBV7-9 and TRBJ1-6; 8 bases line up with TRBD1. J lost 9 bases, V lost 10 bases, and 14 bases had no gene match. This CDR3 spans 15 amino acids. Germline V CDR1 and CDR2: SEHNR, FQNEAQ (reference sequence). The CDR3 region is CATNSDREGGSPLHF. Here the CDR3 DNA reads TGTGCCACAAATTCGGACAGGGAAGGGGGTTCACCCCTCCACTTT.

The chain uses TRBV9 and TRBJ2-2, with 10 bases lining up with TRBD2. The CDR3 totals 17 residues. Germline CDR1 reads SGDLS; CDR2 reads YYNGEE. With 1 base clipped from V and 15 bases from J, the junction kept 18 bases outside the gene matches. The DNA for the CDR3 is TGTGCCAGCAGCGTAAGTCCAACAGCGACTAGCGGGTCGGTCATGTTTTTT. As protein: CASSVSPTATSGSVMFF.

This clone was detected once. The chain is built from TRBV21-1 and TRBJ2-2; TRBD1, the table's D call, was not compared with the DNA. TRBV21-1 is termed a pseudogene. CDR3 size: 19 residues. The CDR3: CASSKGLDAGQTNTGELFF. The CDR3 DNA sequence: TGTGCCAGCAGCAAAGGATTGGATGCAGGACAGACGAACACCGGGGAGCTGTTTTTT.

J is TRBJ2-1 and V is TRBV11-2, with D tentatively TRBD2 (5 bases). V lost 4 bases, J lost 7 bases, and 14 bases lay in between. This CDR3 has 14 residues. Germline V CDR1 and CDR2: SGHAT, FQNNGV. CDR3 in DNA: TGTGCCAGCAGCTCGCCCGGTCGGGGTAATGAGCAGTTCTTC. It is translated as CASSSPGRGNEQFF.

This chain uses TRBV25-1 with TRBJ2-5; TRBD2 matches at 7 bases. The CDR3 extends over 13 amino acids. Unmatched junction bases numbered 4, after V lost 7 bases and J lost 2 bases. CDR1 MGHDK and CDR2 SYGVNS come from the germline V gene. CDR3 in amino acids: CASNRAGQETQYF. CDR3 bases: TGTGCCAGCAACCGAGCGGGACAAGAGACCCAGTACTTC.

A single count supports this clone. The chain couples TRBV2 to TRBJ2-1; TRBD1 matches at 9 bases. The CDR3 is 12 residues long. The germline CDR1 and CDR2 sequences are SNHLY and FYNNEI. V was pared by 6 bases and J by 8 bases, with 2 bases of the junction left unmatched. In DNA, the CDR3 is TGTGCCAGCAGGGACAGGGGTTATGAGCAGTTCTTC. It translates to CASRDRGYEQFF.

The chain employs TRBV2 and TRBJ1-4; possible D gene TRBD1, 5 bases. The CDR3 totals 16 residues. Trimming pared 3 bases from V and 8 bases from J, leaving 19 bases between. Looked up from germline, CDR1 is SNHLY and CDR2 is FYNNEI. The CDR3 bases are TGTGCCAGCAGTGAGAGGGGAGGCGAGGTGGGCGAAAAACTGTTTTTT. As protein: CASSERGGEVGEKLFF.

This clone is a singleton in its sample. Other DNA sequences in the same sample also yield this CDR3. The chain carries TRBV4-1 and TRBJ2-1; no definite D call. The germline CDR1 and CDR2 sequences are MGHRA and YSYEKL. V was trimmed by 1 base and J by 0 bases, leaving 10 bases between them. The CDR3 is 16 residues long. As DNA, the CDR3 is TGCGCCAGCAGCCAAGGTTTGCTAAGCTCCTACAATGAGCAGTTCTTC. Encoded protein: CASSQGLLSSYNEQFF.

The CDR3 DNA follows: TGTGCCATCAGGGCGGACAGTAGCAATCAGCCCCAGCATTTT. Residues: CAIRADSSNQPQHF. The chain links TRBV10-3 to TRBJ1-5, with D tentatively TRBD1 (6 bases). The germline gives CDR1 ENHRY, CDR2 SYGVKD. V gave up 6 bases and J gave up 0 bases, with 9 bases separating them. The CDR3 contains 14 residues.

This chain uses TRBV29-1 with TRBJ2-1; 9 bases line up with TRBD2. The CDR3 covers 14 residues. Germline-derived CDR1 and CDR2 are SQVTM and ANQGSEA. After removal of 0 bases from V and 9 bases from J, the junction contained 6 bases not matched to a gene. The CDR3 nucleotides are TGCAGCGTTGAAGAGCGGGGGGGCCGGATTGAGCAGTTCTTC. Translating gives CSVEERGGRIEQFF.

The J gene is TRBJ2-1, the V gene TRBV9; D is perhaps TRBD2 (6 bases). The CDR3 is 15 amino acids. V shed 7 bases and J shed 5 bases, with 19 bases lying between them. Germline V gives CDR1 SGDLS, CDR2 YYNGEE. CDR3 DNA: TGTGCCAGCCAAGTCGGGGGTTCCCCGCACAATGAGCAGTTCTTC. It encodes CASQVGGSPHNEQFF.

This clone was detected only once. This chain uses TRBV7-2 with TRBJ1-1; tentative D call: TRBD1 (6 bases). V lost 5 bases to trimming and J lost 0 bases, with 13 bases between them. CDR1 and CDR2 (germline): SGHTA, FQGNSA. The CDR3 consists of 15 residues. DNA of the CDR3: TGTGCCAGCAGCCAAAAAACAGGGCTGAACACTGAAGCTTTCTTT. Its translation is CASSQKTGLNTEAFF.

The rearrangement links TRBV6-1 to TRBJ2-7, with 10 positions matching TRBD1. The CDR3 is 14 amino acids. Germline V gene sequence: CDR1 MNHNS, CDR2 SASEGT. Trimming cost V 7 bases and J 5 bases; bases outside gene matches: 8. CDR3 protein: CASNLGQGDHEQYF. DNA for the CDR3: TGTGCCAGCAATTTAGGACAGGGGGACCACGAGCAGTACTTC.